A single sample gave rise to the 14 T cell receptor beta chains below, sequenced in a study of blood T cells in healthy people across ages. Alongside a J-beta primer mix, a sample-barcoded 5' primer served in a second PCR lasting about 7 to 11 cycles. TCRdb used MiXCR to reprocess the 5' RACE reads, holding one entry per CDR3 protein. The profile covers more than 1,400,000 distinct CDR3 sequences, with around 42% appearing a single time and roughly 7.7% taken by the ten largest. Specimen: blood. All receptors come from a woman between 18 and 29 years old in good health.

The rearrangement links TRBV11-2 to TRBJ2-1; 8 bases are a match to TRBD2. V trimming: 2 bases; J trimming: 0 bases; junction bases outside the gene matches: 15. This CDR3 contains 20 residues. Germline V gives CDR1 SGHAT, CDR2 FQNNGV. The CDR3 DNA reads as TGTGCCAGCAGCTTAATGGGAATTAGCGGGGACATTCACTCCTACAATGAGCAGTTCTTC. Amino acid sequence: CASSLMGISGDIHSYNEQFF.

V is TRBV21-1 and J is TRBJ1-5; TRBD1 is the table's D call, not checked against the DNA. TRBV21-1 corresponds to a pseudogene. This CDR3 comprises 15 residues. CDR3 region: CASSSRGQGHQPQHF. The CDR3 bases are TGTGCCAGCAGCAGCAGGGGGCAGGGTCATCAGCCCCAGCATTTT.

About this clonotype itself: A single base separates this from a much larger clone, so it may be a read error. The CDR3 end shows no conserved phenylalanine or tryptophan, and so a read error is likely. The J gene is TRBJ2-7, the V gene TRBV4-1, with D possibly being TRBD2 (5 bases). The germline CDR1 and CDR2 sequences are MGHRA and YSYEKL. With 1 base removed from V and 4 bases from J, the gap between germline ends came to 8 bases. The CDR3 has 13 amino acids. The CDR3 here is CASSQVRGYEQYL. The CDR3, as DNA: TGCGCCAGCAGCCAAGTCCGGGGATACGAGCAGTACTTG.

The J gene is TRBJ1-2, the V gene TRBV12-3 or TRBV12-4, with a possible D match to TRBD1 (6 bases). V shed 8 bases and J shed 2 bases, with 12 bases lying between them. There are 13 residues in the CDR3. CDR3 residues: CASGGGRNYGYTF. The CDR3 DNA follows: TGTGCCAGCGGCGGGGGGCGCAACTATGGCTACACCTTC.

The chain is built from TRBV2 and TRBJ2-1; 8 positions match TRBD2. This CDR3 has 14 residues. Losses at the gene ends were 6 bases for V and 3 bases for J; bases not matched to a gene: 4. The germline V gene has CDR1 SNHLY and CDR2 FYNNEI. CDR3 sequence: CASSLLAVYNEQFF. In nucleotides, the CDR3 is TGTGCCAGCAGCCTACTAGCGGTCTACAATGAGCAGTTCTTC.

V gene TRBV9 combines with J gene TRBJ2-7, with TRBD2 identical over 9 bases. J lost 3 bases, V lost 2 bases, and 9 bases had no gene match. Germline CDR1 SGDLS, CDR2 YYNGEE. CDR3 length: 16 amino acids. CDR3 amino acids: CASSVSPGLAYYEQYF. CDR3 bases: TGTGCCAGCAGCGTTTCTCCGGGACTAGCCTACTACGAGCAGTACTTC.

This clonotype has just a few counts. The V gene is TRBV7-9, the J gene TRBJ1-2; no clear D gene. CDR1 and CDR2 (germline): SEHNR, FQNEAQ (reference sequence). Trimming removed 5 bases from V and 2 bases from J, with 18 bases in between. The CDR3 has 16 amino acids. The CDR3 region is CASSPMPDPENYGYTF. Written as DNA, the CDR3 is TGTGCCAGCAGCCCCATGCCCGACCCGGAGAACTATGGCTACACCTTC. Combining the CDR3 with reference TRBV7-9 and TRBJ1-2 gives the whole variable domain DTGVSQNPRHKITKRGQNVTFRCDPISEHNRLYWYRQTLGQGPEFLTYFQNEAQLEKSRLLSDRFSAERPKGSFSTLEIQRTEQGDSAMYLCASSPMPDPENYGYTFGSGTRLTVV.

The chain joins TRBV4-1 to TRBJ2-1; tentative D call: TRBD2 (6 bases). Trimming cost V 4 bases and J 5 bases, with 21 bases left between them. The CDR3 is 17 residues long. Per the germline V gene, CDR1 is MGHRA and CDR2 is YSYEKL. CDR3 sequence: CASSLKGTGGGDNEQFF. The DNA for the CDR3 is TGCGCCAGCAGCCTGAAGGGGACGGGTGGAGGGGACAATGAGCAGTTCTTC.

This clonotype was seen just once. The chain joins TRBV11-2 to TRBJ2-1, with D unclear. TRBJ2-7 matches the DNA end more closely, so the J call is doubtful. Germline V gene data show CDR1 as SGHAT and CDR2 as FQNNGV. This CDR3 spans 14 amino acids. CDR3: CASWSGNSYNEQYF. DNA of the CDR3: TGTGCCAGTTGGTCAGGAAACTCCTACAATGAGCAGTACTTC.

The J gene is TRBJ2-7, the V gene TRBV20-1; the D gene could be TRBD1 or TRBD2 (5 bases each). Trimming took off 5 bases at V and 3 bases at J, with 14 bases between the two ends. The CDR3 spans 13 residues. Germline V gives CDR1 DFQATT, CDR2 SNEGSKA (reference sequence). CDR3 DNA: TGCAGTGCTTCGGGACCGATCTACTACGAGCAGTACTTC. It is translated as CSASGPIYYEQYF.

This clonotype was picked up a small number of times. The chain employs TRBV10-3 and TRBJ2-7; TRBD2 matches 10 bases. There are 13 residues in the CDR3. The V gene's germline CDR1 is ENHRY and CDR2 SYGVKD. The V gene end was trimmed by 10 bases and the J gene end by 2 bases; junction bases not matched to a gene: 5. The CDR3 region is CATRLAGAYEQYF. The CDR3 nucleotides read TGTGCCACGCGACTAGCGGGCGCCTACGAGCAGTACTTC.

This clonotype showed up just a few times. This chain joins TRBV7-2 and TRBJ2-7, with 13 bases identical to TRBD2. Germline CDR1 SGHTA, CDR2 FQGNSA. The CDR3 is 16 residues long. The ends lost 5 bases at V and 3 bases at J; junction bases unmatched: 7. The CDR3 DNA follows: TGTGCCAGCAGCCTACGGACTAGCGGGAGTGTCTACGAGCAGTACTTC. This codes for CASSLRTSGSVYEQYF. Complete variable domain (other parts from reference TRBV7-2 and TRBJ2-7): GAGVSQSPSNKVTEKGKDVELRCDPISGHTALYWYRQSLGQGLEFLIYFQGNSAPDKSGLPSDRFSAERTGGSVSTLTIQRTQQEDSAVYLCASSLRTSGSVYEQYFGPGTRLTVT.

The chain recombines TRBV20-1 with TRBJ2-3; tentatively, D is TRBD2 (5 bases). The CDR3 runs to 12 residues. Germline CDR1 is DFQATT and CDR2 is SNEGSKA (reference sequence). The ends were cut back, 3 bases at V and 8 bases at J, with 12 bases in the middle. The CDR3 spells CSASGGGGTQYF. The CDR3 region has the DNA TGCAGTGCTAGTGGCGGCGGAGGTACGCAGTATTTT.

The J gene is TRBJ2-4, the V gene TRBV28; perhaps TRBD2 as D (6 bases). Germline V gene data show CDR1 as MDHEN and CDR2 as SYDVKM. This CDR3 comprises 16 residues. The V gene lost 4 bases and the J gene lost 1 base, with 14 bases spanning the gap. CDR3 sequence (DNA): TGTGCCAGCAGTTCTCCGGGACGGGAGGCCAAAAACATTCAGTACTTC. Translation: CASSSPGREAKNIQYF.